The T cell receptor beta chain described here comes from a study of OX40 agonist ivuxolimab in advanced cancers. In the study overall: Ivuxolimab was a fully human IgG2 agonistic monoclonal antibody targeting the costimulatory receptor OX40 (CD134). Intravenous ivuxolimab was administered to patients every 2 weeks at six dose levels: 0.01, 0.1, 0.3, 1.5, 3 and 10 mg/kg. Of the approximately 50 dose-escalation patients, hepatocellular carcinoma was present in about 19, melanoma in around 15, renal cell carcinoma in 9 and head and neck cancer in 9. A male proportion of roughly 85% and a mean age of roughly 55 years, ranging from about 20 to 80, were recorded for the dose-escalation cohort. Patients were allowed to have had prior anti-PD-1, anti-PD-L1 or anti-CTLA-4 therapy, and around 43% of the dose-escalation patients had been treated with checkpoint inhibitors. Partial responses occurred in three dose-escalation patients, of whom one had hepatocellular carcinoma and two had cutaneous melanoma. Peripheral TCRbeta sequencing aimed to test whether ivuxolimab altered TCR sequence diversity and caused clonal T-cell expansion. The paper covers the monotherapy dose-escalation part of the phase I ivuxolimab trial, which included N of about 50 patients. Results and caveats for the whole study, not just this receptor: On average, CD8+ T cells showed more expanded clones than CD4+ T cells after ivuxolimab. In the 0.1-3.0 mg/kg groups, partial responders had among the lowest normalized peripheral clonal expansion, particularly in CD8+ T cells. Clonal expansion of both CD4+ and CD8+ blood T cells was observed from baseline to week 6 at doses 0.1 to 3.0 mg/kg. The antigen specificity of the peripheral T cells that underwent clonal expansion was not determined. Low levels of normalized T-cell clonal expansion were also seen in some patients who did not respond.

For sequencing of the TCRbeta CDR3 region, genomic DNA was extracted from the sorted cells. The immunoSEQ Assay was used to sequence the TCRbeta CDR3 regions. TCRdb mirrors the immuneACCESS table, restricted to in-frame sequences. Some clones are absent from its copies; in checked studies, under half trace to an unresolved V gene, and the reason for the others is unknown. Recorded for this sample are about 54,000 clones; roughly four fifths of them occurred a single time. The ten most abundant clones make up over 0.7% of the sample. Compared with germline, V lacks 0 bases and J lacks 5 bases; bases without a gene match: 3. The CDR3 holds 15 amino acids from the cysteine to the phenylalanine. Just the 45-base CDR3 DNA is kept, in frame starting at base 1. CDR1 and CDR2 were assigned from the germline V gene as SGHRS and YFSETQ. On this clone itself: The antigen it recognizes is unknown. No clone much larger than this one lies a single base away; base qualities are absent.

The trial excluded patients who had a history of autoimmune disease or who were on systemic immunosuppression. Peripheral blood for TCR sequencing was drawn from every dose cohort at baseline, at cycle 4 day 1 and at cycle 7 day 1. Samples came from an open-label, multicenter, first-in-human phase I dose-escalation trial of ivuxolimab. Adults with locally advanced or metastatic head and neck squamous cell, hepatocellular, melanoma or renal cell carcinoma were enrolled in the trial. Before TCR sequencing, CD4+ T cells and CD8+ T cells were sorted from peripheral blood as separate populations. The sample consisted of CD4+ or CD8+ T cells sorted from blood, taken in a trial of the OX40 agonist ivuxolimab. The chain uses TRBV5-1 and TRBJ2-1, with 9 middle bases fitting TRBD2. This receptor was obtained from an adult with an advanced solid tumor such as melanoma, head and neck, liver or kidney cancer. The CDR3 region: CASSLAAGGHNEQFF. The DNA reads TGCGCCAGCAGCTTGGCTGCGGGGGGGCACAATGAGCAGTTCTTC.